This TCR beta chain was observed in a study of blood T cell repertoires in COVID-19 (dated by TCRdb to 2019 to 2021). Study-level background: Samples covering the acute and convalescent phases of COVID-19 were provided by collaborators in the United States, Italy and Spain. Where available, HLA class I and class II types were taken from metadata supplied by the sample provider and were not determined by assay-based typing. The material from the prospective study consisted of cDNA or gDNA derived from T cells, B-cell-depleted T cells, or PBMCs. Subjects who had been exposed to COVID-19, were actively infected with it, or had recovered from it provided the deeply sampled blood TCRbeta repertoires that made up the dataset. The repertoires were made available in a free public database intended to serve as a resource for research on the immune response to SARS-CoV-2. Samples were obtained from the ongoing ImmuneRACE study (first 160 participants) and from 1,254 subjects provided by 6 global collaborators. Nearly every sample came with metadata listing a de-identified subject ID, COVID-19 status, age in years and sex.

What the study reported, not specific to this receptor: How much clinical and demographic metadata was included differed by source and by participant, and the metadata was provided uncurated.

As regards this clone: Its antigen is still unknown. There are no base qualities to consult, and no much larger clone falls within one base.

TCRbeta CDR3 regions were amplified from genomic DNA using the immunoSEQ Assay, a bias-controlled multiplex PCR. The study's own analysis went as follows. The number of nucleated cells in each sample was estimated from the amplification of reference gene primers within the assay. To quantify the absolute abundance of each unique TCRbeta CDR3 rearrangement, sequence reads were collapsed and filtered. Productive Simpson clonality was computed per sample as the square root of Simpson's diversity index over productive rearrangements. The source is immuneACCESS, and TCRdb retained only in-frame sequences with V and J called. Part of the clones is not carried over; for the studies checked, unresolved V genes explain less than half of this, and the remainder is unexplained. V, J and clone size derive from that table, while D and trimming were established from the DNA sequence. This sample is represented by around 40,000 clones; around 84% of them were singletons. The top ten hold approximately 13% of the sample.

Each collaborating institution followed its own protocols to collect whole blood in K2EDTA tubes. Collaborator samples were shipped for TCRbeta analysis as frozen whole blood, isolated PBMCs, or DNA extracted from either sample type. Trimming takes 5 bases from V and 0 bases from J, and the germline ends sit 12 bases apart. CDR1 WNHNN and CDR2 SYGVQD were looked up in the germline V gene (reference sequence). There are 15 amino acids in the CDR3, from cysteine to phenylalanine inclusive. CDR3 DNA only is kept here, 45 bases in frame from base 1. The sequenced material came from peripheral blood. Here the chain combines TRBV10-1 and TRBJ2-3; no confident D gene assignment can be made. This TCR was sampled from a human donor in a cohort sampled during active COVID-19. The sequenced DNA is TGCGCCAGCAGTCCTGACACGTATAGCACAGATACGCAGTATTTT. Its protein product is CASSPDTYSTDTQYF.